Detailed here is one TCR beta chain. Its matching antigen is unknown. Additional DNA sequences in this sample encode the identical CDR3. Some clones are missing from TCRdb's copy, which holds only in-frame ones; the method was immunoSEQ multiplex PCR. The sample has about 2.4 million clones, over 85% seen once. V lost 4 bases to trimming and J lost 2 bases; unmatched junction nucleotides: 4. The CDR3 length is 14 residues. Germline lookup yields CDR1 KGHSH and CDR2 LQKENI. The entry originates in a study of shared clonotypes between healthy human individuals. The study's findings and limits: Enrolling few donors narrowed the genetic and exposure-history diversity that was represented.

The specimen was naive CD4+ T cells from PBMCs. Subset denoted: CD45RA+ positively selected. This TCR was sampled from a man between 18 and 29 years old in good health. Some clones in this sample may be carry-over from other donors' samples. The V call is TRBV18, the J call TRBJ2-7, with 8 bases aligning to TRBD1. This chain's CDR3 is CASSLGQGTYEQYF. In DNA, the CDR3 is TGTGCCAGCTCACTCGGACAGGGCACCTACGAGCAGTACTTC.